These 2 T cell receptor beta chains originate from one sample sequenced in a study of blood T cells in healthy people across ages (dated by TCRdb to the mid-2010s). Libraries were prepared through 5' RACE. Sequenced on an Illumina HiSeq 2500. A second roughly 6 to 12 cycle PCR used a sample-barcoded 5' primer and a J-beta primer mix. TCRdb ran its own pipeline on the public reads, namely fastp trimming at Q25 and MiXCR clone calling, and kept in-frame beta chains. Rows merge per CDR3 protein into single entries with the most common DNA and genes. The sample includes fewer than 750,000 distinct CDR3 sequences, with over 40% observed a single time. The biggest ten clones account for about 13% of the sample. Sequencing was carried out using blood. These receptors were collected from a woman older than 75 in good health.

This clonotype was counted at least ten times. The rearrangement links TRBV7-3 to TRBJ2-1, with D unresolved. Germline V gene sequence: CDR1 SGHTA, CDR2 FQGTGA. Trimming stripped 8 bases from V and 9 bases from J, with 17 bases between. There are 13 residues in the CDR3. The CDR3 DNA sequence: TGTGCCAGCGCTATAGGGTATGACGGTGAGCAGTTCTTC. Amino acid sequence: CASAIGYDGEQFF.

The chain employs TRBV29-1 and TRBJ2-1; D is unresolved. Germline values: CDR1 SQVTM, CDR2 ANQGSEA. The CDR3 covers 13 residues. Deletions cut 0 bases from V and 14 bases from J, with 17 bases between. The CDR3 nucleotides read TGCAGCGTTGAAGATAGGTTGGAGAAACTGAAGTTCTTC. Encoded protein: CSVEDRLEKLKFF.